The source of this T cell receptor (beta chain) is a study of cytomegalovirus exposure and HLA in healthy donors. This CDR3 region has 13 residues. Per germline, CDR1 LGHNA and CDR2 YNFKEQ. V gave up 0 bases and J gave up 9 bases; unmatched junction bases: 2. PCR was performed using 60 Vbeta and 13 Jbeta primers. Repertoires were generated with immunoSEQ multiplex PCR, while TCRdb's copy carries only in-frame clones and drops some. This table holds fewer than 200,000 clones, roughly 76% found once. Material: PBMCs. V and J are TRBV4-2 and TRBJ2-1, with 7 nucleotides matching TRBD2. The receptor's source is a woman under 30 in good health and CMV-seropositive. This CDR3 reads CASSQDWGGEQFF. The CDR3 DNA reads TGTGCCAGCAGCCAAGATTGGGGGGGTGAGCAGTTCTTC.